These 23 T cell receptor beta chains came from one sample sequenced in a study of control samples from healthy donors and cancer patients. Only in-frame clones appear in the TCRdb table, and some are missing; sequencing was by immunoSEQ multiplex PCR. This table holds around 82,000 clones, around nine tenths found once. Sequencing used blood. All receptors come from a man aged 50 to 59 in good health.

The gene calls are TRBV5-4 and TRBJ2-7; D may match TRBD1 or TRBD2 (6 bases each). V shed 3 bases and J shed 4 bases, with 14 bases lying between them. This CDR3 region has 14 residues. Germline V gene lookup returns CDR1 SGHNT and CDR2 YYREEE (reference sequence). The CDR3 loop reads CASSSRGGPYEQYF. As DNA, the CDR3 is TGTGCCAGCAGCTCCCGTGGGGGGCCGTACGAGCAGTACTTC.

This clone was counted a single time. The genes are TRBV5-3 and TRBJ2-2, with TRBD1 matching 7 bases. TRBV5-3 is an open reading frame, and its role is uncertain. The CDR3 is 17 residues long. With V trimmed by 1 base and J by 3 bases, 9 bases remained unmatched. The CDR3 is CARSLSLQGDHTGELFF. The DNA of the CDR3 is TGTGCCAGAAGCTTGTCTCTTCAGGGGGATCACACCGGGGAGCTGTTTTTT.

The V and J genes are TRBV30 and TRBJ2-7; a possible D gene is TRBD1 (6 bases). Germline V lookup: CDR1 GTSNPN, CDR2 SVGIG (reference sequence). V lost 4 bases and J lost 3, with 13 bases in between. The CDR3 spans 13 residues. The CDR3 nucleotides read TGTGCCTGGACGAGGCAAGGGGGCTACGAGCAGTACTTC. Translated: CAWTRQGGYEQYF.

This clone has just one count. The chain joins TRBV18 to TRBJ1-1; D unclear. The CDR3 covers 13 residues. The V end lost 1 base, the J end lost 3 bases, and 6 bases lay between the germline ends. In germline, CDR1 is KGHSH, CDR2 LQKENI. CDR3 residues: CASSPQADTEAFF. The CDR3 coding sequence is TGTGCCAGCTCACCACAGGCGGACACTGAAGCTTTCTTT.

The rearrangement uses TRBV2 and TRBJ1-3, with D unresolved. V shed 5 bases and J shed 0 bases, with 14 bases lying between them. The CDR3 covers 16 residues. Germline V gene lookup returns CDR1 SNHLY and CDR2 FYNNEI. The CDR3 loop reads CASSLEHTLSGNTIYF. The CDR3 DNA is TGTGCCAGCAGTCTTGAACACACTCTCTCTGGAAACACCATATATTTT. Full variable domain (outside the CDR3, taken from reference TRBV2 and TRBJ1-3): EPEVTQTPSHQVTQMGQEVILRCVPISNHLYFYWYRQILGQKVEFLVSFYNNEISEKSEIFDDQFSVERPDGSNFTLKIRSTKLEDSAMYFCASSLEHTLSGNTIYFGEGSWLTVV.

The rearrangement joins TRBV12-5 to TRBJ2-3, with D maybe TRBD2 (5 bases). The germline V gene has CDR1 LGHNT and CDR2 FRNRAP. V was pared by 5 bases and J by 1 base, with 13 bases between. CDR3 length: 15 amino acids. The CDR3 spells CASGGHRGGTDTQYF. The CDR3 bases are TGTGCTAGTGGTGGCCACCGGGGAGGCACAGATACGCAGTATTTT.

The rearrangement joins TRBV7-2 to TRBJ1-5, with 8 bases matching TRBD1. The trim removed 2 bases at V and 1 base at J, leaving 1 base unmatched. Per germline, CDR1 SGHTA and CDR2 FQGNSA. The CDR3 consists of 15 residues. Written as DNA, the CDR3 is TGTGCCAGCAGCTTAAGACAGGGGAGCAATCAGCCCCAGCATTTT. Protein product: CASSLRQGSNQPQHF.

The chain uses TRBV6-5 and TRBJ2-3, with 15 bases lining up with TRBD2. CDR1 is MNHEY and CDR2 is SVGAGI in the germline V gene. The CDR3 length is 14 residues. V dropped 7 bases and J dropped 10; count of bases not matched to a gene: 6. DNA of the CDR3: TGTGCCAGCACAGGACTAGCGGGGGGGGCGGCGCAGTATTTT. Its protein product is CASTGLAGGAAQYF.

The genes are TRBV5-1 and TRBJ1-6; 9 bases line up with TRBD1. This CDR3 is built from 14 residues. Looked up from germline, CDR1 is SGHRS and CDR2 is YFSETQ. Trimming cost V 7 bases and J 7 bases; bases outside gene matches: 6. The CDR3 reads CASGYRGQNSPLHF. The CDR3 region has the DNA TGCGCCAGCGGTTACAGGGGGCAAAATTCACCCCTCCACTTT.

V usage is TRBV4-3 and J usage is TRBJ1-4; no clear D gene. V was pared by 0 bases and J by 5 bases, with 10 bases between. Germline assignment: CDR1 LGHNA and CDR2 YSLEER. The CDR3 has 15 amino acids. In DNA form, the CDR3 reads TGCGCCAGCAGCCAAGATCCACAGAGCAATGAAAAACTGTTTTTT. Its translation: CASSQDPQSNEKLFF.

This clone was detected only a few times. The chain uses TRBV6-5 and TRBJ2-1; 9 bases fit TRBD2. This CDR3 spans 16 amino acids. V gave up 2 bases and J gave up 6 bases; unmatched junction bases: 8. CDR1 and CDR2 from the germline V gene are MNHEY and SVGAGI. CDR3 coding DNA: TGTGCCAGCAGTTACAACGTAGCGGGGGAGGGCAATGAGCAGTTCTTC. It yields the protein CASSYNVAGEGNEQFF.

The V call is TRBV2, the J call TRBJ1-1; D ambiguous. CDR1 and CDR2 from the germline V gene are SNHLY and FYNNEI. V was cut by 9 bases and J by 4 bases, with 15 bases left in between. The CDR3 totals 13 residues. The CDR3 loop is CASGLDFSTEAFF. The CDR3 nucleotides are TGTGCCAGTGGATTGGACTTTAGCACTGAAGCTTTCTTT.

This chain uses TRBV29-1 with TRBJ1-2; D not certain. V lost 5 bases and J lost 0, with 13 bases in between. Germline lookup yields CDR1 SQVTM and CDR2 ANQGSEA. The CDR3 is 14 amino acids. CDR3 nucleotide sequence: TGCAGCGTTAAAACGGGTCCGACTAACTATGGCTACACCTTC. It specifies CSVKTGPTNYGYTF.

This chain links TRBV14 with TRBJ2-1; 8 bases are a match to TRBD2. The CDR3 loop spans 13 amino acids. V lost 4 bases and J lost 8; bases outside the gene matches: 4. Germline values: CDR1 SGHDN, CDR2 FVKESK. The chain's CDR3 is CASSRSGGDEQFF. CDR3 DNA: TGTGCCAGCAGCCGGAGCGGGGGTGATGAGCAGTTCTTC.

This clone occurred once. The identical CDR3 is also encoded by other nucleotide sequences in the sample. The chain employs TRBV12-5 and TRBJ2-7; a weak D match, TRBD1 (6 bases). CDR1 LGHNT and CDR2 FRNRAP come from the germline V gene. V dropped 2 bases and J dropped 2 bases, with 22 bases sitting between them. The CDR3 spans 18 residues. The CDR3 spells CASGLPLFAEQGTYEQYF. In DNA, the CDR3 is TGTGCTAGTGGTTTGCCCCTCTTCGCGGAACAGGGAACCTACGAGCAGTACTTC.

The rearrangement links TRBV3-1 (or the pseudogene TRBV3-2) to TRBJ2-6, with D maybe TRBD1 (5 bases). The CDR3 covers 16 residues. CDR1 is LGHDT, CDR2 YNNKEL, per germline (reference sequence). V lost 4 bases and J lost 3, with 13 bases in between. The CDR3 here is CASSRALGDGANVLTF. The CDR3 DNA follows: TGTGCCAGCAGCCGCGCTCTAGGGGATGGGGCCAACGTCCTGACTTTC.

This clone was observed a single time. The chain combines TRBV5-1 with TRBJ1-1; possible D gene TRBD1, 6 bases. V was pared by 7 bases and J by 0 bases, with 10 bases between. This CDR3 has 13 amino acids. Germline CDR1 reads SGHRS; CDR2 reads YFSETQ. CDR3: CASRDIMNTEAFF. CDR3 coding DNA: TGCGCCAGCCGGGACATAATGAACACTGAAGCTTTCTTT.

This clone was seen a single time. The rearrangement joins TRBV6-5 to TRBJ1-1; D remains ambiguous. Trimming shortened V by 5 bases and J by 1 base, and 14 bases separated the two germline ends. Germline CDR1 reads MNHEY; CDR2 reads SVGAGI. The CDR3 is 15 amino acids. Here the CDR3 DNA reads TGTGCCAGCAGTCCGCGAGGGTTTGCGAACACTGAAGCTTTCTTT. This sequence encodes CASSPRGFANTEAFF.

The chain uses TRBV10-3 and TRBJ2-7; 9 nucleotides agree with TRBD1. CDR3 size: 13 residues. V shed 11 bases, J shed 5 bases, and the junction held 10 bases outside the gene matches. From germline, CDR1 is ENHRY and CDR2 SYGVKD. This CDR3 is CAVKGTGWDEQYF. The CDR3 DNA sequence: TGTGCCGTGAAAGGGACAGGGTGGGACGAGCAGTACTTC.

The chain couples TRBV5-1 to TRBJ2-5; 11 bases are shared with TRBD2. The CDR3 has 16 residues. The V and J ends lost 3 bases and 2 bases, in that order; junction bases with no gene match: 6. Germline CDR1 SGHRS, CDR2 YFSETQ. The CDR3 protein is CASSSPIAGGQETQYF. The CDR3 coding sequence is TGCGCCAGCAGCTCCCCTATAGCGGGGGGGCAAGAGACCCAGTACTTC.

This clone came up once. V gene TRBV4-1 combines with J gene TRBJ2-7, with D perhaps TRBD2 (6 bases). CDR1 and CDR2 (germline): MGHRA, YSYEKL. This CDR3 has 15 amino acids. The V end was cut by 0 bases, the J end by 2 bases, with 11 bases between. CDR3 in DNA: TGCGCCAGCAGCCAAGAGCGGGACGGCCCCTACGAGCAGTACTTC. Its protein product is CASSQERDGPYEQYF.

A few counts support this clone. V is TRBV6-4 and J is TRBJ2-3, with a possible D match to TRBD2 (5 bases). Trimming left V 4 bases short and J 1 base short, with 15 bases between. The germline gives CDR1 MRHNA, CDR2 SNTAGT. The CDR3 spans 16 residues. The CDR3 DNA reads TGTGCCAGCAGTGCCACAACTGGAGGAGGCACAGATACGCAGTATTTT. Translated, it gives CASSATTGGGTDTQYF.

The chain carries TRBV4-1 and TRBJ1-2, with a weak D call TRBD1 (6 bases). The CDR3 consists of 18 residues. The germline V gene encodes CDR1 MGHRA and CDR2 YSYEKL. V lost 5 bases, J lost 3 bases, and 25 bases lay in between. CDR3 DNA: TGCGCCAGCAGCTCTCAAGGTCAGCCTGAACAGGGATACTATGGCTACACCTTC. Translating it yields CASSSQGQPEQGYYGYTF.